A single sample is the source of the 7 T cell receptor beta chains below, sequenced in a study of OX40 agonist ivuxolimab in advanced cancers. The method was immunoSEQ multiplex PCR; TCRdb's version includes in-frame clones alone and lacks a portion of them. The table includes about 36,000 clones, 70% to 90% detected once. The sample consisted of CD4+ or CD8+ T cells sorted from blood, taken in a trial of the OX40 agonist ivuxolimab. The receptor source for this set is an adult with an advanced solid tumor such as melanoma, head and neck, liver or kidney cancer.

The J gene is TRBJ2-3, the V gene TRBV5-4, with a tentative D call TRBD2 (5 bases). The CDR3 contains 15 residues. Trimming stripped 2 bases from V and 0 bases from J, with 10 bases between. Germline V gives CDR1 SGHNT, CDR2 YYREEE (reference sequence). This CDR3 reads CASSFERLSTDTQYF. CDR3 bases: TGTGCCAGCAGCTTTGAGCGACTAAGCACAGATACGCAGTATTTT.

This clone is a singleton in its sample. Written as DNA, the CDR3 is TGTGCCAGCAGGGGACCCCCGAACACCGGGGAGCTGTTTTTT. Encoded protein: CASRGPPNTGELFF. The chain joins TRBV2 to TRBJ2-2; D could derive from TRBD1 or TRBD2 (5 bases each). Germline V gene sequence: CDR1 SNHLY, CDR2 FYNNEI. V was cut by 6 bases and J by 0 bases, with 8 bases left in between. CDR3 size: 14 residues.

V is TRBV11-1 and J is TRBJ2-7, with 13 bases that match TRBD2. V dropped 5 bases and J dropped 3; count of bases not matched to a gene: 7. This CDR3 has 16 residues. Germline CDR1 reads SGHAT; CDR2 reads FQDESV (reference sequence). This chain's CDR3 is CASSHGLAGVSYEQYF. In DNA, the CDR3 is TGTGCCAGCAGCCACGGACTAGCGGGAGTCAGCTACGAGCAGTACTTC.

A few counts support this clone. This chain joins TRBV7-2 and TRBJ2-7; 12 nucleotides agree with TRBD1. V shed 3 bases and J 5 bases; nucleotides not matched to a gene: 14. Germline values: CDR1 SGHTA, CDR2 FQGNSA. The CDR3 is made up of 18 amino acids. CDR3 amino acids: CASSFGTGGGAGVHEQYF. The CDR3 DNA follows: TGTGCCAGCAGCTTTGGGACAGGGGGCGGTGCGGGAGTCCACGAGCAGTACTTC.

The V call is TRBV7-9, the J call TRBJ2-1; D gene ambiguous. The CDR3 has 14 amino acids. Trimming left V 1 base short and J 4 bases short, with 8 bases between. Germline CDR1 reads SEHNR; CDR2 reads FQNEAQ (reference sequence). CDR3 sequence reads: CASSLVSLYNEQFF. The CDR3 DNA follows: TGTGCCAGCAGCTTAGTGTCCCTATACAATGAGCAGTTCTTC.

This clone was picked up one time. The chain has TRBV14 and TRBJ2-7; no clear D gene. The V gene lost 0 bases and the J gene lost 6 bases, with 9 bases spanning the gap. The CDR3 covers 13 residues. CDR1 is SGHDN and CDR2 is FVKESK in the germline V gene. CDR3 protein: CASSQDPTREQYF. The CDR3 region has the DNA TGTGCCAGCAGCCAAGACCCCACCCGCGAGCAGTACTTC.

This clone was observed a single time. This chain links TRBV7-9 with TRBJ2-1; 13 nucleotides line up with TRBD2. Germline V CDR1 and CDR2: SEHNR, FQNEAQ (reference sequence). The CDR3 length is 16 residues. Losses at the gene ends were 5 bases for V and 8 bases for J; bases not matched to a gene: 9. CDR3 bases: TGTGCCAGCAGCCAAATACTAGCGGGAGGGGGCCATGAGCAGTTCTTC. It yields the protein CASSQILAGGGHEQFF.